This T cell receptor beta chain is from a study of blood T cell repertoires in COVID-19 (dated by TCRdb to the early 2020s). At the level of the whole study: Samples covering the acute and convalescent phases of COVID-19 were provided by collaborators in the United States, Italy and Spain. The material from the prospective study consisted of cDNA or gDNA derived from T cells, B-cell-depleted T cells, or PBMCs. Subjects who had been exposed to COVID-19, were actively infected with it, or had recovered from it provided the deeply sampled blood TCRbeta repertoires that made up the dataset. A freely available public database, intended as a resource for researchers studying the immune response to SARS-CoV-2, is where the repertoires were released. Samples were obtained from the ongoing ImmuneRACE study (first 160 participants) and from over 1,000 subjects provided by 6 global collaborators. Nearly every sample came with metadata listing a de-identified subject ID, COVID-19 status, age in years and sex. Where available, HLA class I and class II types were taken from metadata supplied by the sample provider and were not determined by assay-based typing.

Overall results and qualifications from the work: The amount of clinical and demographic metadata varied by source and participant and was provided uncurated.

TCRbeta CDR3 regions were amplified from genomic DNA by means of the immunoSEQ Assay, a bias-controlled multiplex PCR. In the paper's pipeline: The number of nucleated cells in each sample was estimated by amplification of reference gene primers within the assay. To quantify the absolute abundance of each unique TCRbeta CDR3 rearrangement, sequence reads were collapsed and filtered. For each sample, productive Simpson clonality was calculated as the square root of Simpson's diversity index across productive rearrangements. The table was pulled from immuneACCESS by TCRdb, which kept in-frame rearrangements only. Such tables lose some clones; where checked, under half of the loss comes from unresolved V genes, and the rest has no known cause. V and J calls and clone size are as listed in that table; D and trimming were resolved from the DNA. The sample contains some 240,000 clones, 75% to 85% of them found a single time. Around 13% of the sample is held by the ten biggest clonotypes.

This clone appeared once. What this receptor recognizes is not known. The junction differs from germline at one of its ends, possibly a read error. The CDR1 and CDR2 encoded by the germline V gene (reference sequence) are LGHDT and YNNKEL. The CDR3 runs 12 residues from the cysteine to the phenylalanine. CDR3 DNA only is kept here, 36 bases in frame from base 1. The collaborating institutions used their own protocols to collect whole blood in K2EDTA tubes. Collaborator samples were shipped for TCRbeta analysis as frozen whole blood, isolated PBMCs, or DNA extracted from either sample type. The TCR sequence derives from a human donor in a cohort sampled during active COVID-19. The material sequenced was peripheral blood. The sequence links TRBV3-1 (or the pseudogene TRBV3-2) to TRBJ2-7, and the D gene may be TRBD1, 5 bases matching. The sequenced DNA: TGTGCCAGCAGCCACCGAGGTGGGGCCGGTCGCTTC. This yields the protein CASSHRGGAGRF.